These 21 T cell receptor beta chains were all obtained from the same sample, sequenced in a study of metastatic and nonmetastatic thyroid tumors. Patients were all untreated before their thyroid surgery. TCRdb reanalyzed the PCR reads with MiXCR. This sample has some 5,700 clones, with 33% found just once. Material for sequencing was adjacent normal tissue. The source is a male donor with papillary thyroid cancer or a benign thyroid nodule (not recorded which). Some clones in this sample may be carry-over from other donors' samples.

The CDR3 coding sequence is TGTGCCAGCAGTAAACCGCCCGGGAATAATTCACCCCTCCACTTT. As protein: CASSKPPGNNSPLHF. The chain carries TRBV2 and TRBJ1-6; D unresolved. Germline CDR1 is SNHLY and CDR2 is FYNNEI. Between the trimmed V and J ends, which lost 5 bases and 5 bases, there was a span of 13 bases. CDR3 length equals 15 residues.

This chain uses TRBV28 with TRBJ2-2; 9 bases fit TRBD1. The trim removed 6 bases at V and 4 bases at J, leaving 15 bases unmatched. Germline assignment: CDR1 MDHEN and CDR2 SYDVKM. This CDR3 is 18 amino acids long. In DNA, the CDR3 is TGTGCCAGCAGCTTTTCCCCTCACAGGGGGCGCGGCACCGGGGAGCTGTTTTTT. This translates into CASSFSPHRGRGTGELFF.

The J gene is TRBJ2-1, the V gene TRBV27; D may be TRBD1 (6 bases). Trimming took off 4 bases at V and 4 bases at J, with 17 bases between the two ends. Looked up from germline, CDR1 is MNHEY and CDR2 is SMNVEV (reference sequence). This CDR3 contains 16 residues. This CDR3 is CASSSGAIGSYNEQFF. Here the CDR3 DNA reads TGTGCCAGCAGTTCAGGGGCAATTGGGTCGTACAATGAGCAGTTCTTC.

This chain uses TRBV20-1 with TRBJ2-7; TRBD2 aligns across 7 bases. The CDR3 is 15 amino acids. In germline, CDR1 is DFQATT, CDR2 SNEGSKA (reference sequence). The V gene end was trimmed by 0 bases and the J gene end by 7 bases; junction bases not matched to a gene: 12. The CDR3 bases are TGCAGTGCTAGAGATGGGGAGGGAGGGCCTTATGAGCAGTACTTC. It yields the protein CSARDGEGGPYEQYF.

The CDR3 is CASSENTGVTGELFF. CDR3 sequence (DNA): TGTGCCAGCAGTGAAAATACAGGGGTCACCGGGGAGCTGTTTTTT. The chain joins TRBV6-4 to TRBJ2-2; 7 positions agree with TRBD1. Looked up from germline, CDR1 is MRHNA and CDR2 is SNTAGT. V lost 3 bases, J lost 4 bases, and 5 bases stayed unmatched. The CDR3 covers 15 residues.

A note on this clone: It is likely a read error, because the conserved phenylalanine at the end of the CDR3 is missing. Because the CDR3's place on the DNA is in doubt, the DNA is left out and the CDR3 is given as listed by TCRdb. The genes are TRBV6-1 and TRBJ2-1; the D call in the table, TRBD2, was not verified against the DNA. The germline gives CDR1 MNHNS, CDR2 SASEGT. The CDR3 is made up of 16 amino acids, end residues included. The CDR3: CASTSLAGGIRNEHFL.

The J gene is TRBJ2-7, the V gene TRBV6-5; 8 nucleotides align to TRBD1. CDR1 is MNHEY and CDR2 is SVGAGI in the germline V gene. V lost 4 bases, J lost 6 bases, and 2 bases stayed unmatched. The CDR3 is 12 residues long. The CDR3 DNA is TGTGCCAGCAGTTTGGACAGGGTCGAGCAGTACTTC. Translating gives CASSLDRVEQYF.

The chain joins TRBV20-1 to TRBJ1-2; possible D gene TRBD1, 6 bases. V shed 4 bases and J shed 3 bases, with 18 bases lying between them. This CDR3 is built from 15 residues. Germline lookup yields CDR1 DFQATT and CDR2 SNEGSKA (reference sequence). CDR3 sequence reads: CSAISQGGMDYGYTF. The CDR3 bases are TGCAGTGCTATCTCACAGGGAGGAATGGACTATGGCTACACCTTC.

The chain recombines TRBV20-1 with TRBJ1-1; D perhaps matches TRBD1 (6 bases). V lost 4 bases, J lost 5 bases, and 14 bases lay in between. Germline CDR1 and CDR2: DFQATT and SNEGSKA (reference sequence). The length of the CDR3 is 13 residues. The CDR3 DNA sequence: TGCAGTGCTATGGAATTAGGGGGAACTGAAGCTTTCTTT. Amino acid sequence: CSAMELGGTEAFF.

The chain joins TRBV20-1 to TRBJ1-1, with D perhaps matching TRBD1 (5 bases). The ends were cut back, 2 bases at V and 6 bases at J, with 10 bases in the middle. This CDR3 has 12 residues. Germline V gene lookup returns CDR1 DFQATT and CDR2 SNEGSKA (reference sequence). The CDR3 region has the DNA TGCAGTGCTAGACGTTCCAGGGCTGAAGCTTTCTTT. Encoded protein: CSARRSRAEAFF.

This clone came up many times. The J gene is TRBJ2-7, the V gene TRBV7-8; D unclear. V shed 0 bases and J shed 4 bases, with 10 bases lying between them. CDR3 length: 14 residues. The V gene's germline CDR1 is SGHVS and CDR2 FQNEAQ. CDR3 region: CASSLAVGGYEQYF. Written as DNA, the CDR3 is TGTGCCAGCAGCTTAGCGGTCGGTGGGTACGAGCAGTACTTC.

The chain combines TRBV7-9 with TRBJ2-7; D is perhaps TRBD2 (6 bases). Germline CDR1 is SEHNR and CDR2 is FQNEAQ (reference sequence). V lost 5 bases and J lost 0, with 14 bases in between. This CDR3 has 15 amino acids. The CDR3, as DNA: TGTGCCAGCAGCATCGGTCCGGGAGCCTCCTACGAGCAGTACTTC. Encoded protein: CASSIGPGASYEQYF.

The V call is TRBV6-2 or TRBV6-3, the J call TRBJ1-1; unclear D gene. Trimming shortened V by 2 bases and J by 11 bases, and 12 bases separated the two germline ends. The CDR3 length is 12 residues. In germline, CDR1 is MNHEY, CDR2 SVGEGT. The CDR3 DNA sequence: TGTGCCAGCAGTTACCCTGGGGTTTCGGCTTTCTTT. Translation: CASSYPGVSAFF.

This sequence joins TRBV2 and TRBJ1-1; D may be TRBD1 (6 bases). The V gene's germline CDR1 is SNHLY and CDR2 FYNNEI. V lost 6 bases and J lost 14, with 10 bases in between. This CDR3 has 9 residues. The CDR3 reads CASRDRFFF. The CDR3 DNA reads as TGTGCCAGCAGAGACAGGTTCTTCTTT.

This clone was counted only a few times. The genes are TRBV6-1 and TRBJ2-7; tentatively, D is TRBD2 (5 bases). CDR1 MNHNS and CDR2 SASEGT come from the germline V gene. This CDR3 contains 12 residues. Trimming shortened V by 5 bases and J by 3 bases, and 8 bases separated the two germline ends. The CDR3 is CASSRTGYEQYF. CDR3 sequence (DNA): TGTGCCAGCAGTCGGACTGGCTACGAGCAGTACTTC.

The chain recombines TRBV20-1 with TRBJ1-2, with a weak D call TRBD1 (5 bases). Germline CDR1 is DFQATT and CDR2 is SNEGSKA (reference sequence). There are 12 residues in the CDR3. The V gene lost 6 bases and the J gene lost 5 bases, with 13 bases spanning the gap. The DNA for the CDR3 is TGCAGTGCGCGGGACGGGCCTTATGGCTACACCTTC. Amino acids: CSARDGPYGYTF.

This clone was seen more than once but under ten times. The chain employs TRBV5-1 and TRBJ1-4, with 8 bases identical to TRBD1. The germline V gene encodes CDR1 SGHRS and CDR2 YFSETQ. The CDR3 covers 14 residues. The J segment lost 8 bases and the V segment lost 4 bases, leaving 7 bases of the junction unmatched. CDR3 residues: CASSADRVGEKLFF. DNA for the CDR3: TGCGCCAGCAGCGCGGACAGGGTTGGGGAAAAACTGTTTTTT.

CDR3 amino acids: CASSPIDGSSYNEQFF. The CDR3 DNA reads TGTGCCAGCAGCCCAATCGACGGGTCCTCCTACAATGAGCAGTTCTTC. This chain uses TRBV6-1 with TRBJ2-1; no clear D. CDR1 and CDR2 from the germline V gene are MNHNS and SASEGT. Trimming shortened V by 6 bases and J by 0 bases, and 15 bases separated the two germline ends. The CDR3 spans 16 residues.

By sample share, this clone is medium-sized. The chain has TRBV6-1 and TRBJ1-1, with D possibly TRBD1 on 6 matching bases. Germline V gene data show CDR1 as MNHNS and CDR2 as SASEGT. CDR3 length equals 15 residues. Trimming took off 6 bases at V and 2 bases at J, with 16 bases between the two ends. The CDR3 loop reads CASRTRGGENTEAFF. The CDR3 coding sequence is TGTGCCAGCAGGACCAGGGGAGGGGAAAACACTGAAGCTTTCTTT.

In its sample, this clone was seen a few times. The chain recombines TRBV7-8 with TRBJ2-1; 7 nucleotides align to TRBD2. CDR1 SGHVS and CDR2 FQNEAQ come from the germline V gene. The CDR3 is made up of 15 amino acids. The ends lost 1 base at V and 6 bases at J; junction bases unmatched: 6. CDR3 loop: CASSLGAGVGNEQFF. In DNA form, the CDR3 reads TGTGCCAGCAGCTTAGGGGCGGGAGTTGGCAATGAGCAGTTCTTC.

CDR3 coding DNA: TGTGCCAGCAGCCCCGGACAGAAACTCTATGGCTACACCTTC. This sequence encodes CASSPGQKLYGYTF. V is TRBV5-4 and J is TRBJ1-2; D is possibly TRBD1 (6 bases). Trimming stripped 4 bases from V and 4 bases from J, with 14 bases between. This CDR3 contains 14 residues. Germline CDR1 reads SGHNT; CDR2 reads YYREEE (reference sequence).